The 26 T cell receptor beta chains below all came from one sample that was sequenced in a study of human T cells and chemical hapten exposure. MiXCR, applied by TCRdb to the RACE reads, yields one record per CDR3 protein. The sample shows some 110,000 distinct CDR3 sequences, about 12% of them seen only once. Regarding time point: patch test 1, 2 weeks after DPC sensitization. Treatment noted: therapeutic diphenylcyclopropenone sensitization with weekly scalp DPC. The sample in question was whole blood, obtained in connection with sensitization to the hapten diphenylcyclopropenone (DPC). The receptors come from a woman in her forties or fifties with alopecia areata. Some clones in this sample may be carry-over from other donors' samples.

As regards this clonotype: A read error is possible here, since a much larger clone lies one base away. The chain has TRBV20-1 and TRBJ1-2; no clear D. Germline V gives CDR1 DFQATT, CDR2 SNEGSKA (reference sequence). This CDR3 region has 13 residues. The V gene lost 0 bases and the J gene lost 9 bases, with 14 bases spanning the gap. For the CDR3, the DNA is TGCAGTGCTAGAGATTTCGTCAGTGATAGCTACACCTTC. Its translation: CSARDFVSDSYTF.

In this sample, this clonotype turned up a few times. The chain joins TRBV7-2 to TRBJ2-2; D is uncertain. Between the trimmed V and J ends, which lost 2 bases and 5 bases, there was a span of 6 bases. Germline values: CDR1 SGHTA, CDR2 FQGNSA. The CDR3 extends over 13 amino acids. The CDR3 coding sequence is TGTGCCAGCAGCTTACGACAAACCGGGGAGCTGTTTTTT. Protein sequence: CASSLRQTGELFF.

This clonotype was counted many times. The V call is TRBV9, the J call TRBJ1-6; no reliable D call. With 3 bases removed from V and 7 bases from J, the gap between germline ends came to 14 bases. In germline, CDR1 is SGDLS, CDR2 YYNGEE. The length of the CDR3 is 15 residues. The CDR3 protein is CASSGDPGNNSPLHF. CDR3 DNA: TGTGCCAGCAGCGGAGACCCTGGGAACAATTCACCCCTCCACTTT.

The V call is TRBV5-1, the J call TRBJ2-3; 7 nucleotides match TRBD2. The length of the CDR3 is 15 residues. Looked up from germline, CDR1 is SGHRS and CDR2 is YFSETQ. The ends lost 5 bases at V and 0 bases at J; junction bases unmatched: 6. The CDR3, as DNA: TGCGCCAGCAGTAGGAATAGCGGGAGCACAGATACGCAGTATTTT. It specifies CASSRNSGSTDTQYF.

The rearrangement uses TRBV29-1 and TRBJ2-3; TRBD2 matches at 8 bases. Germline V gives CDR1 SQVTM, CDR2 ANQGSEA. The trim removed 5 bases at V and 4 bases at J, leaving 17 bases unmatched. CDR3 length: 17 amino acids. CDR3 coding DNA: TGCAGCGTTTATTGGGACGGGGGGGCGAAGTTGGCAGATACGCAGTATTTT. This sequence encodes CSVYWDGGAKLADTQYF.

J is TRBJ1-5 and V is TRBV29-1; tentative D call: TRBD1 (5 bases). Germline CDR1 reads SQVTM; CDR2 reads ANQGSEA. The CDR3 runs to 12 residues. The V and J ends lost 5 bases and 4 bases respectively, with 9 bases between them. CDR3 sequence reads: CSVSEGNQPQHF. The CDR3, as DNA: TGCAGCGTTTCAGAGGGGAATCAGCCCCAGCATTTT.

The chain joins TRBV4-1 to TRBJ2-5; D call uncertain. The CDR3 sequence is 15 residues long. Germline CDR1 reads MGHRA; CDR2 reads YSYEKL. Trimming removed 3 bases from V and 5 bases from J, with 16 bases in between. The DNA of the CDR3 is TGCGCCAGCAGCCAGGTCGACTTGAAGGGTGAGACCCAGTACTTC. Translation: CASSQVDLKGETQYF.

V gene TRBV4-1 combines with J gene TRBJ2-1, with D possibly being TRBD1 (6 bases). There are 14 residues in the CDR3. Germline V gene sequence: CDR1 MGHRA, CDR2 YSYEKL. Between the trimmed V and J ends, which lost 2 bases and 7 bases, there was a span of 12 bases. The CDR3: CASSQPSRGNEQFF. For the CDR3, the DNA is TGCGCCAGCAGCCAACCTAGTAGGGGGAATGAGCAGTTCTTC.

This clonotype was counted a few times. The chain combines TRBV28 with TRBJ2-7; D not resolved. There are 12 residues in the CDR3. V lost 4 bases, J lost 3 bases, and 7 bases lay in between. From germline, CDR1 is MDHEN and CDR2 SYDVKM. CDR3 nucleotides: TGTGCCAGCAGTTCCCCGTACTACGAGCAGTACTTC. Protein product: CASSSPYYEQYF.

The V call is TRBV5-5, the J call TRBJ2-7; TRBD1 or TRBD2 may be the D gene (5 bases each). From germline, CDR1 is SGHKS and CDR2 YYEKEE (reference sequence). Deletions cut 3 bases from V and 5 bases from J, with 15 bases between. CDR3 size: 14 residues. The CDR3 nucleotides read TGTGCCAGCAGCTCGGACGGGGCACCCCACGAGCAGTACTTC. Protein sequence: CASSSDGAPHEQYF.

This clonotype was picked up a small number of times. The V call is TRBV2, the J call TRBJ2-3; possible D gene TRBD2, 5 bases. V lost 3 bases and J lost 5, with 9 bases in between. The CDR3 totals 13 residues. Germline loops: CDR1 SNHLY, CDR2 FYNNEI. The CDR3 coding sequence is TGTGCCAGCAGTGATGAGAGCGGAGATACGCAGTATTTT. Protein: CASSDESGDTQYF.

Concerning this clonotype itself: This could be a read error, since a much larger clone is one nucleotide away. The chain uses TRBV12-5 and TRBJ2-1; perhaps TRBD1 as D (5 bases). The CDR3 consists of 15 residues. Germline V gives CDR1 LGHNT, CDR2 FRNRAP. This CDR3 reads CARGLSGYGNNEQFF. The CDR3 region has the DNA TGTGCTAGAGGTTTGTCAGGGTACGGCAACAATGAGCAGTTCTTC.

The genes are TRBV11-2 and TRBJ1-3; D is unclear. Germline-derived CDR1 and CDR2 are SGHAT and FQNNGV. The CDR3 covers 16 residues. The germline V and J ends were trimmed by 2 bases and 0 bases, with 11 bases remaining between them. Here the CDR3 DNA reads TGTGCCAGCAGCTTATTTCATTCGGGCTCTGGAAACACCATATATTTT. It translates to CASSLFHSGSGNTIYF.

This clonotype was counted between two and nine times. This chain joins TRBV12-3 or TRBV12-4 and TRBJ2-2, with a weak D call TRBD2 (5 bases). The ends were cut back, 3 bases at V and 0 bases at J, with 8 bases in the middle. The CDR3 extends over 15 amino acids. The CDR3 DNA sequence: TGTGCCAGCAGTTTCGGGGTATCGAACACCGGGGAGCTGTTTTTT. As protein: CASSFGVSNTGELFF.

This clonotype was seen repeatedly, ten times or more. This chain connects TRBV29-1 to TRBJ2-1; tentative D call: TRBD1 (5 bases). The CDR3 has 13 residues. Germline CDR1 and CDR2: SQVTM and ANQGSEA. The V end lost 7 bases, the J end lost 6 bases, and 16 bases lay between the germline ends. The CDR3 is CSARSSGFNEQFF. As DNA, the CDR3 is TGCAGCGCTCGGTCCTCAGGGTTCAATGAGCAGTTCTTC.

The genes are TRBV10-3 and TRBJ2-7; 7 nucleotides match TRBD1. Looked up from germline, CDR1 is ENHRY and CDR2 is SYGVKD. The CDR3 runs to 14 residues. J was trimmed by 4 bases and V by 8 bases; bases with no gene match: 11. The CDR3 loop reads CAIGQQGIGYEQYF. The CDR3 bases are TGTGCCATCGGACAACAGGGGATCGGATACGAGCAGTACTTC.

At least ten counts were recorded for this clonotype. The chain employs TRBV7-2 and TRBJ1-5; TRBD1 aligns across 8 bases. The CDR3 sequence is 15 residues long. Per germline, CDR1 SGHTA and CDR2 FQGNSA. The J segment lost 6 bases and the V segment lost 5 bases, leaving 9 bases of the junction unmatched. The CDR3: CASSHTHTGGQPQHF. The CDR3 region has the DNA TGTGCCAGCAGCCATACCCATACAGGGGGTCAGCCCCAGCATTTT.

CDR3 sequence: CAIGEFSGNTIYF. The CDR3 nucleotides read TGTGCCATCGGCGAATTCTCTGGAAACACCATATATTTT. The gene calls are TRBV10-3 and TRBJ1-3; D is undetermined. CDR3 length: 13 amino acids. Germline V gene sequence: CDR1 ENHRY, CDR2 SYGVKD. V was pared by 8 bases and J by 0 bases, with 8 bases between.

This clonotype was seen a handful of times. The chain links TRBV28 to TRBJ2-7; the D call may be TRBD1 or TRBD2 (5 bases each). In germline, CDR1 is MDHEN, CDR2 SYDVKM. V was trimmed by 2 bases and J by 0 bases, leaving 23 bases between them. This CDR3 is 19 amino acids long. In nucleotides, the CDR3 is TGTGCCAGCAGTTTAGTCATCGGGACCAGCACGACCCTCTCCTACGAGCAGTACTTC. Translation: CASSLVIGTSTTLSYEQYF.

This chain links TRBV4-1 with TRBJ2-5, with 11 bases lining up with TRBD1. The germline CDR1 and CDR2 sequences are MGHRA and YSYEKL. The CDR3 extends over 16 amino acids. V dropped 3 bases and J dropped 1; count of bases not matched to a gene: 4. CDR3 residues: CASSQWGTGGQETQYF. The DNA for the CDR3 is TGCGCCAGCAGCCAGTGGGGGACAGGGGGCCAAGAGACCCAGTACTTC.

This clonotype appeared many times. The CDR3 here is CSVEGDTNEKLFF. CDR3 DNA sequence: TGCAGCGTTGAAGGGGACACAAATGAAAAACTGTTTTTT. This chain links TRBV29-1 with TRBJ1-4; D possibly corresponds to TRBD1 (6 bases). This CDR3 comprises 13 residues. V dropped 1 base and J dropped 5 bases, with 8 bases sitting between them. Germline CDR1 reads SQVTM; CDR2 reads ANQGSEA.

This clonotype has a handful of counts. The chain has TRBV25-1 and TRBJ1-1; no firm D call. The CDR3 contains 14 residues. Trimming shortened V by 6 bases and J by 1 base, and 12 bases separated the two germline ends. Germline V CDR1 and CDR2: MGHDK, SYGVNS. This CDR3 reads CASSGLRRNTEAFF. In DNA form, the CDR3 reads TGTGCCAGCAGCGGACTTAGAAGGAACACTGAAGCTTTCTTT.

This clonotype was recorded many times. The rearrangement links TRBV29-1 to TRBJ2-3; D is unresolved. This CDR3 contains 13 residues. The germline V gene has CDR1 SQVTM and CDR2 ANQGSEA. V was pared by 6 bases and J by 2 bases, with 12 bases between. CDR3 protein: CSVGEVSTDTQYF. The DNA for the CDR3 is TGCAGCGTGGGCGAGGTCTCCACAGATACGCAGTATTTT.

The V call is TRBV20-1, the J call TRBJ1-5; D unresolved. There are 13 residues in the CDR3. The germline V gene has CDR1 DFQATT and CDR2 SNEGSKA (reference sequence). Trimming cost V 1 base and J 4 bases, with 8 bases left between them. CDR3 DNA: TGCAGTGCTAGAGTGGGAGGTAATCAGCCCCAGCATTTT. Protein sequence: CSARVGGNQPQHF.

This rearrangement joins TRBV20-1 to TRBJ1-1; D uncertain. Germline CDR1 and CDR2: DFQATT and SNEGSKA (reference sequence). The V gene lost 8 bases and the J gene lost 0 bases, with 16 bases spanning the gap. The CDR3 contains 14 residues. The CDR3: CSTRRTRMNTEAFF. In nucleotides, the CDR3 is TGCAGTACCCGGAGAACGAGGATGAACACTGAAGCTTTCTTT.

This clonotype was recorded at least ten times. The rearrangement links TRBV6-6 to TRBJ1-5; the D is unclear. The length of the CDR3 is 14 residues. From germline, CDR1 is MNHNY and CDR2 SVGAGI (reference sequence). V shed 6 bases and J shed 4 bases, with 13 bases lying between them. The CDR3 DNA follows: TGTGCCAGCAGCCAAGTAAACACAAATCAGCCCCAGCATTTT. It translates to CASSQVNTNQPQHF.